Following are 10 T cell receptor beta chains from one sample sequenced in a study of human T cells and chemical hapten exposure. TCRdb fed the RACE reads into MiXCR, producing one record per CDR3 protein. The data contain 180,000 or so distinct CDR3 sequences, roughly 15% of them singletons. Indicated time point: patch test 1, 2 weeks after DPC sensitization. Noted treatment: therapeutic diphenylcyclopropenone sensitization with weekly scalp DPC. Material: whole blood, obtained in connection with sensitization to the hapten diphenylcyclopropenone (DPC). The receptors come from a woman aged 30 to 39 with alopecia areata. Some clones in this sample may be carry-over from other donors' samples.

This clonotype was found many times. V and J are TRBV11-1 and TRBJ2-1; 7 bases are a match to TRBD2. Trimming took 4 bases from V and 7 from J; bases not matched to a gene: 4. Germline V gene sequence: CDR1 SGHAT, CDR2 FQDESV (reference sequence). There are 13 residues in the CDR3. CDR3 coding DNA: TGTGCCAGCAGCTCGGGACTATGGAATGAGCAGTTCTTC. Protein sequence: CASSSGLWNEQFF.

This clonotype was counted between two and nine times. A single base separates this from a much larger clone, so it may be a read error. CDR3: CANSLGRNQPQHF. In nucleotides, the CDR3 is TGTGCCAACAGCTTGGGGCGCAATCAGCCCCAGCATTTT. The chain is built from TRBV5-4 and TRBJ1-5, with D maybe TRBD1 (5 bases). The CDR3 extends over 13 amino acids. Looked up from germline, CDR1 is SGHNT and CDR2 is YYREEE (reference sequence). The whole variable domain, filled in from reference TRBV5-4 and TRBJ1-5, reads ETGVTQSPTHLIKTRGQQVTLRCSSQSGHNTVSWYQQALGQGPQFIFQYYREEENGRGNFPPRFSGLQFPNYSSELNVNALELDDSALYLCANSLGRNQPQHFGDGTRLSIL.

The chain links TRBV7-2 to TRBJ2-7; D is ambiguous. Trimming stripped 5 bases from V and 9 bases from J, with 14 bases between. The length of the CDR3 is 12 residues. CDR1 and CDR2 (germline): SGHTA, FQGNSA. The CDR3: CASSPDLARQYF. In nucleotides, the CDR3 is TGTGCCAGCAGCCCGGACCTGGCGCGGCAGTACTTC.

The chain links TRBV7-2 to TRBJ2-5; D is unresolved. Trimming stripped 5 bases from V and 7 bases from J, with 14 bases between. Looked up from germline, CDR1 is SGHTA and CDR2 is FQGNSA. The CDR3 covers 13 residues. CDR3 nucleotides: TGTGCCAGCAGCCCGTCCACCTGGGGGACCCAGTACTTC. This sequence encodes CASSPSTWGTQYF.

This clonotype turned up a few times. This chain links TRBV6-5 with TRBJ2-5; no firm D call. The CDR3 consists of 13 residues. The germline V and J ends were trimmed by 4 bases and 4 bases, with 10 bases remaining between them. Germline loops: CDR1 MNHEY, CDR2 SVGAGI. This CDR3 reads CASSSDLRETQYF. The DNA for the CDR3 is TGTGCCAGCAGTTCAGACCTCCGAGAGACCCAGTACTTC.

This clonotype showed up just a few times. This sequence joins TRBV5-4 and TRBJ1-6; 10 positions agree with TRBD1. The V segment lost 5 bases and the J segment 7 bases; nucleotides outside the gene matches: 3. The length of the CDR3 is 14 residues. In germline, CDR1 is SGHNT, CDR2 YYREEE (reference sequence). The CDR3 nucleotides are TGTGCCAGCAGGGACAGGGGGAAGAATTCACCCCTCCACTTT. Translated: CASRDRGKNSPLHF.

This chain connects TRBV11-2 to TRBJ2-1; TRBD2 might be the D (5 bases). CDR3 length: 14 residues. Trimming stripped 5 bases from V and 9 bases from J, with 17 bases between. Per the germline V gene, CDR1 is SGHAT and CDR2 is FQNNGV. DNA for the CDR3: TGTGCCAGCAGCCCCGGGCCCAGCGGTGGTGAGCAGTTCTTC. Its translation: CASSPGPSGGEQFF.

The rearrangement joins TRBV20-1 to TRBJ2-3; 10 bases are shared with TRBD2. CDR3 length: 15 residues. The V segment lost 5 bases and the J segment 5 bases; nucleotides outside the gene matches: 10. Germline lookup yields CDR1 DFQATT and CDR2 SNEGSKA (reference sequence). The CDR3 DNA reads as TGCAGTGCTCCTGAGGCTAGCGGGGGAAGAGATACGCAGTATTTT. This codes for CSAPEASGGRDTQYF.

This clonotype was seen a handful of times. This chain links TRBV11-2 with TRBJ2-7; possible D gene TRBD2, 6 bases. This CDR3 is 15 amino acids long. V lost 5 bases to trimming and J lost 3 bases, with 17 bases between them. The V gene's germline CDR1 is SGHAT and CDR2 FQNNGV. The CDR3 region is CASSASGTLVYEQYF. The CDR3 DNA reads as TGTGCCAGCAGCGCATCCGGGACTCTGGTCTACGAGCAGTACTTC.

The gene calls are TRBV11-2 and TRBJ1-1; D not certain. The V and J ends lost 4 bases and 8 bases respectively, with 14 bases between them. This CDR3 has 13 amino acids. Germline-derived CDR1 and CDR2 are SGHAT and FQNNGV. DNA for the CDR3: TGTGCCAGCAGCTCCCCGGCGATACTAGAAGCTTTCTTT. Translated, it gives CASSSPAILEAFF.